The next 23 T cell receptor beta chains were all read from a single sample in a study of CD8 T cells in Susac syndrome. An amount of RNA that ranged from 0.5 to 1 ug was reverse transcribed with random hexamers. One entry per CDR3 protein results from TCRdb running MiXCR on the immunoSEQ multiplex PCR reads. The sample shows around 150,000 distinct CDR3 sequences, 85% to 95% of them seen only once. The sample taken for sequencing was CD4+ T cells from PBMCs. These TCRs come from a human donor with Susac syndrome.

The CDR3 sequence: CASSLGGEEAFF. DNA for the CDR3: TGCGCCAGCAGCTTGGGAGGTGAAGAAGCTTTCTTT. The rearrangement links TRBV5-1 to TRBJ1-1; no reliable D call. The CDR3 has 12 amino acids. Trimming pared 0 bases from V and 8 bases from J, leaving 8 bases between. Germline CDR1 is SGHRS and CDR2 is YFSETQ.

The CDR3 sequence is CAIGTSGTDEQYF. For the CDR3, the DNA is TGTGCCATCGGGACTAGCGGGACCGACGAGCAGTACTTC. The chain has TRBV10-3 and TRBJ2-7; 13 bases fit TRBD2. Germline V CDR1 and CDR2: ENHRY, SYGVKD. V trimming: 8 bases; J trimming: 5 bases; junction bases outside the gene matches: 3. The CDR3 covers 13 residues.

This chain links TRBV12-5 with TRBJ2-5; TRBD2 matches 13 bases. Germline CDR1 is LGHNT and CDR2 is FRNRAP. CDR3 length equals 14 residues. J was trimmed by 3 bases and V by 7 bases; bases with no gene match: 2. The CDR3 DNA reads TGTGCTAGTGCCGGGACTAGCGGGGAAGAGACCCAGTACTTC. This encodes CASAGTSGEETQYF. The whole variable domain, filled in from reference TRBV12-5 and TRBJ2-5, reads DARVTQTPRHKVTEMGQEVTMRCQPILGHNTVFWYRQTMMQGLELLAYFRNRAPLDDSGMPKDRFSAEMPDATLATLKIQPSEPRDSAVYFCASAGTSGEETQYFGPGTRLLVL.

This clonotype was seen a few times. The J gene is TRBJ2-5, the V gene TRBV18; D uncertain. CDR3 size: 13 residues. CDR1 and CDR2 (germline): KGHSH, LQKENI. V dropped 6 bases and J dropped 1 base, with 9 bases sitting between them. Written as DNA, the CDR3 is TGTGCCAGCTCCCCAGGTAGCCAAGAGACCCAGTACTTC. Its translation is CASSPGSQETQYF.

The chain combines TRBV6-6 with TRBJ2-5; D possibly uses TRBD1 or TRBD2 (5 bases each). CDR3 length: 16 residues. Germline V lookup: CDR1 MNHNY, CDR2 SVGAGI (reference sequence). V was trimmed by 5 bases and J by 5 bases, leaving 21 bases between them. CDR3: CASSKPGPSMGETQYF. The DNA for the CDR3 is TGTGCCAGCAGTAAGCCGGGACCTTCCATGGGGGAGACCCAGTACTTC.

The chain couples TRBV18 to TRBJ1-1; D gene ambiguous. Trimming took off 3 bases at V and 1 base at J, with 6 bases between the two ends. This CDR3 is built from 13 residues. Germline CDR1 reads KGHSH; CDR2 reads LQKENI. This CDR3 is CASSPTTNTEAFF. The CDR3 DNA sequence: TGTGCCAGCTCACCGACCACGAACACTGAAGCTTTCTTT.

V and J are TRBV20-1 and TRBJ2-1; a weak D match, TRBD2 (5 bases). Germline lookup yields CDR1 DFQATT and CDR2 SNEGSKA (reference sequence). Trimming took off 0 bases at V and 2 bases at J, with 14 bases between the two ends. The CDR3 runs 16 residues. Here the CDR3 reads CSARDRQRNPYNEQFF. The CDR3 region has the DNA TGCAGTGCTAGAGATCGGCAGCGGAATCCCTACAATGAGCAGTTCTTC.

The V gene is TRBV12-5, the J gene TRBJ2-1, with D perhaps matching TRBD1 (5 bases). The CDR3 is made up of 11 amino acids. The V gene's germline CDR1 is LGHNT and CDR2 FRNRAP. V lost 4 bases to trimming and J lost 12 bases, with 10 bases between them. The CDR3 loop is CASGYDRGQFF. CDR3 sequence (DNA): TGTGCTAGTGGTTACGACAGAGGGCAGTTCTTC.

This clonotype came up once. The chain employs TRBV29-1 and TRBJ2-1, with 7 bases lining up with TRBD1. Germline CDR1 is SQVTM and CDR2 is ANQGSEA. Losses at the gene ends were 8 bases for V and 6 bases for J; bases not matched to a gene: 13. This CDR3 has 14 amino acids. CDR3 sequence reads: CSYRTGEMVNEQFF. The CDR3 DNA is TGCAGCTACCGAACAGGGGAGATGGTCAATGAGCAGTTCTTC.

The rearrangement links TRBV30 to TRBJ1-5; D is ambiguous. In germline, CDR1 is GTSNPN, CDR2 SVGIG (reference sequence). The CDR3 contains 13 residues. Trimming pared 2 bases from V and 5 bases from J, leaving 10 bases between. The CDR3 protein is CAWSRERDQPQHF. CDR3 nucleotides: TGTGCCTGGAGTAGGGAGAGGGATCAGCCCCAGCATTTT.

The CDR3 bases are TGTGCCACCAGCAGAGGACAGTTTTACAATGAGCAGTTCTTC. As protein: CATSRGQFYNEQFF. The genes are TRBV15 and TRBJ2-1; perhaps TRBD1 as D (5 bases). The CDR3 covers 14 residues. V was shortened by 1 base and J by 4 bases, with 8 bases between the two germline ends. The germline gives CDR1 LNHNV, CDR2 YYDKDF (reference sequence).

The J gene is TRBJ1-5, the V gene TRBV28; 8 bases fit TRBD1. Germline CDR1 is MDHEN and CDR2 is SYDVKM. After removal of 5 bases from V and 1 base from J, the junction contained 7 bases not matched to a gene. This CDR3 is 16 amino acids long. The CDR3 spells CASSPTGGKSNQPQHF. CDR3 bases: TGTGCCAGCAGTCCTACAGGGGGAAAGAGCAATCAGCCCCAGCATTTT.

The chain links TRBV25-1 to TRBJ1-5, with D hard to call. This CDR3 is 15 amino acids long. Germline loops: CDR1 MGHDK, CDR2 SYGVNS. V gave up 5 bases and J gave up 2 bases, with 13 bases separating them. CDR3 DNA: TGTGCCAGCAGTTCCCTGGTCGGTGGCAATCAGCCCCAGCATTTT. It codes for CASSSLVGGNQPQHF.

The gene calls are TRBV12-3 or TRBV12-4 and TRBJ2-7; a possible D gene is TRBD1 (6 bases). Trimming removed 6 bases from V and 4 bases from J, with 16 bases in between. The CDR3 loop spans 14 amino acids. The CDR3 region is CASSPFGGLYEQYF. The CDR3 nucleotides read TGTGCCAGCAGCCCCTTTGGGGGCCTTTACGAGCAGTACTTC.

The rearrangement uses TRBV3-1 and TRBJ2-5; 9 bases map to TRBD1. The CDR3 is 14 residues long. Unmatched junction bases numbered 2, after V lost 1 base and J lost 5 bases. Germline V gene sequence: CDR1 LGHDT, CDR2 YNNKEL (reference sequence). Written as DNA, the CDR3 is TGTGCCAGCAGCCAAGCTGACAGGGGGGAGACCCAGTACTTC. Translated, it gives CASSQADRGETQYF.

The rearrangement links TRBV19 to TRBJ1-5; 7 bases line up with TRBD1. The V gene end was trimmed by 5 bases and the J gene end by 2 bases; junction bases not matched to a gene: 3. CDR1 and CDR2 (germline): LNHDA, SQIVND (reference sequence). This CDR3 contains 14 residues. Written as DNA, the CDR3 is TGTGCCAGTAGTGGTACAGGGGGCAATCAGCCCCAGCATTTT. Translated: CASSGTGGNQPQHF.

This CDR3 reads CAWSPGMGNEQFF. CDR3 DNA sequence: TGTGCCTGGAGCCCTGGCATGGGTAATGAGCAGTTCTTC. The chain is built from TRBV30 and TRBJ2-1; no definite D call. Germline CDR1 is GTSNPN and CDR2 is SVGIG (reference sequence). V was shortened by 3 bases and J by 7 bases, with 13 bases between the two germline ends. The CDR3 spans 13 residues. The full variable domain, its missing parts supplied by reference TRBV30 and TRBJ2-1, is SQTIHQWPATLVQPVGSPLSLECTVEGTSNPNLYWYRQAAGRGLQLLFYSVGIGQISSEVPQNLSASRPQDRQFILSSKKLLLSDSGFYLCAWSPGMGNEQFFGPGTRLTVL.

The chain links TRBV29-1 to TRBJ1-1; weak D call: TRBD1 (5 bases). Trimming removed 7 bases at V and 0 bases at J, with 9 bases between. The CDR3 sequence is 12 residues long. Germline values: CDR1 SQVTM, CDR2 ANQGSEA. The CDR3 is CSGGGLNTEAFF. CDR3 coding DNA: TGCAGCGGGGGGGGATTGAACACTGAAGCTTTCTTT.

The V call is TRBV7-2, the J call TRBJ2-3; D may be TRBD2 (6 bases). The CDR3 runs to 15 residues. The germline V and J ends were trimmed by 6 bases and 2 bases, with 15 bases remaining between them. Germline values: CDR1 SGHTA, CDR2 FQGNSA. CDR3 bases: TGTGCCAGCAGTTTCGACGGGAGCTCCACAGATACGCAGTATTTT. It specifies CASSFDGSSTDTQYF. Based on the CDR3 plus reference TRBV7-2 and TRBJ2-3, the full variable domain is GAGVSQSPSNKVTEKGKDVELRCDPISGHTALYWYRQSLGQGLEFLIYFQGNSAPDKSGLPSDRFSAERTGGSVSTLTIQRTQQEDSAVYLCASSFDGSSTDTQYFGPGTRLTVL.

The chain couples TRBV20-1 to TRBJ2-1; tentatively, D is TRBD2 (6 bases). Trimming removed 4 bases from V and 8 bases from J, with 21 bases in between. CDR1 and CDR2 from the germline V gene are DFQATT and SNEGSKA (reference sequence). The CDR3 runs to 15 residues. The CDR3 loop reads CSATFSGLPQYEQFF. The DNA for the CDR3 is TGCAGTGCTACCTTTAGCGGACTGCCCCAATATGAGCAGTTCTTC.

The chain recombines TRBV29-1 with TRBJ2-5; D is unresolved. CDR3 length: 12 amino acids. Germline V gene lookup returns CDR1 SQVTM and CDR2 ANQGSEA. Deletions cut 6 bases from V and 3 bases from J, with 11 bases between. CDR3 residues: CSVGYTEETQYF. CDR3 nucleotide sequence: TGCAGCGTAGGGTACACAGAAGAGACCCAGTACTTC.

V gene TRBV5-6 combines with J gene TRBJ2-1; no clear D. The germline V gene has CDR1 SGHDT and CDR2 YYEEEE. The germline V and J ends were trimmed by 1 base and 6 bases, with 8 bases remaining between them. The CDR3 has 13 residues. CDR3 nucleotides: TGTGCCAGCAGCTTGAAGGGCTCCAATGAGCAGTTCTTC. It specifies CASSLKGSNEQFF.

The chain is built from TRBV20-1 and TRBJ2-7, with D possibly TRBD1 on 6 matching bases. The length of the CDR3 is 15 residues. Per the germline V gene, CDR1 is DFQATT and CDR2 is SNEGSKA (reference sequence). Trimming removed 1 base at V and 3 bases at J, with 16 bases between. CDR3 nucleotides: TGCAGTGCTAGAGGAACAGGGCACGGGAACTACGAGCAGTACTTC. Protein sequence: CSARGTGHGNYEQYF.